These 15 T cell receptor beta chains share one sample of origin, sequenced in a study of T cells expressing NK-cell markers. TCRdb re-called the 5' RACE reads, yielding one record per CDR3 amino acid sequence without DNA. Recorded for this sample: roughly 450,000 distinct CDR3 sequences. The sequenced sample consisted of blood T cells: a sorted CD56 or NKG2C T cell subset, CD4+ or CD8+ T cells, or bulk PBMC T cells (not recorded which). The source is a woman between 45 and 65 years old in good health.

The rearrangement links TRBV9 to TRBJ1-6. The germline CDR1 and CDR2 sequences are SGDLS and YYNGEE. The CDR3 has 15 amino acids. CDR3 region: CASSAQVLGNSPLHF.

The V call is TRBV24-1, the J call TRBJ2-1. The CDR3 consists of 13 residues. Looked up from germline, CDR1 is KGHDR and CDR2 is SFDVKD. CDR3: CATSDFSQHEQFF.

The rearrangement uses TRBV29-1 and TRBJ2-3; TCRdb's D gene call, TRBD1, goes unchecked for lack of DNA. This CDR3 region has 15 residues. Per germline, CDR1 SQVTM and CDR2 ANQGSEA. This CDR3 reads CSVEAGQGRADTQYF.

The V gene is TRBV5-1, the J gene TRBJ1-4. This CDR3 spans 13 amino acids. Germline CDR1 and CDR2: SGHRS and YFSETQ. The CDR3 spells CASSSESYEKLFF.

CDR3 residues: CASSGWDETQYF. The V call is TRBV27, the J call TRBJ2-5; TCRdb outputs TRBD1, but without DNA this stays unchecked. The length of the CDR3 is 12 residues. Looked up from germline, CDR1 is MNHEY and CDR2 is SMNVEV (reference sequence).

This sequence joins TRBV6-1 and TRBJ2-1; TCRdb indicates TRBD2, and absent DNA this call remains unverified. The CDR3 contains 20 residues. Germline CDR1 MNHNS, CDR2 SASEGT. The CDR3 loop is CASSKLTLAGGPSLSYEQFF.

The chain uses TRBV5-1 and TRBJ2-4; TCRdb indicates TRBD2, and absent DNA this call remains unverified. CDR3 size: 18 residues. The germline V gene has CDR1 SGHRS and CDR2 YFSETQ. This CDR3 reads CASSLETGVGGDKNIQYF.

The chain carries TRBV7-9 and TRBJ2-7; TCRdb outputs TRBD1, but without DNA this stays unchecked. CDR3 size: 14 residues. CDR1 is SEHNR and CDR2 is FQNEAQ in the germline V gene (reference sequence). CDR3 in amino acids: CASSLEGGLVEQYF.

The chain uses TRBV12-3 or TRBV12-4 and TRBJ2-1; TCRdb proposes TRBD1, but this gene call is untestable without DNA. This CDR3 spans 12 amino acids. The CDR3 here is CASRRTGNEQFF.

The chain recombines TRBV6-5 with TRBJ2-1; no DNA is available, so the TRBD2 call from TCRdb remains unchecked. The germline V gene has CDR1 MNHEY and CDR2 SVGAGI. There are 15 residues in the CDR3. This chain's CDR3 is CASSYRARGYNEQFF.

The chain uses TRBV12-3 or TRBV12-4 and TRBJ1-5. CDR3 length: 14 amino acids. The CDR3 region is CASSPSQGIQPQHF.

The chain uses TRBV29-1 and TRBJ1-1. Per germline, CDR1 SQVTM and CDR2 ANQGSEA. CDR3 size: 14 residues. This CDR3 reads CSADGPQGGTEAFF.

The rearrangement uses TRBV5-6 and TRBJ2-1; checking the TCRdb D call of TRBD2 is not possible without DNA. In germline, CDR1 is SGHDT, CDR2 YYEEEE. The CDR3 runs 14 residues. CDR3 sequence reads: CASSPRSGHHEQFF.

The rearrangement links TRBV14 to TRBJ1-4. Germline loops: CDR1 SGHDN, CDR2 FVKESK. This CDR3 is built from 13 residues. The CDR3 sequence: CASSHIRGEKLFF.

This chain links TRBV7-9 with TRBJ2-7; TCRdb names TRBD2, which stays unverified in the absence of DNA. Germline CDR1 SEHNR, CDR2 FQNEAQ (reference sequence). CDR3 size: 17 residues. The CDR3 sequence is CASSLSGVGGRGYEQYF.